The source of this TCR beta chain is a study of T cell changes during pregnancy in multiple sclerosis. V lost 3 bases and J 2 bases, leaving 10 bases between the germline ends. This CDR3 has 14 residues. Germline V lookup: CDR1 SNHLY, CDR2 FYNNEI. Repertoires were generated with immunoSEQ multiplex PCR, while TCRdb's copy carries only in-frame clones and drops some. The data hold approximately 74,000 clones, with 88% observed a single time. The sequencing here drew on peripheral blood, taken before pregnancy. V gene TRBV2 combines with J gene TRBJ1-2; D not resolved. The receptor comes from a female donor with multiple sclerosis, enrolled in a pregnancy study. CDR3 in DNA: TGTGCCAGCAGTGAGCACAGTTCGAACTATGGCTACACCTTC. It specifies CASSEHSSNYGYTF.